This T cell receptor (beta chain) was sequenced for a study of blood T cell repertoires in COVID-19. Turning to the study itself: Both acute and convalescent COVID-19 samples were obtained from the United States, Italy and Spain. PBMCs, B-cell-depleted T cells, or T cells were the source of the cDNA or gDNA that made up the material.

The length of the CDR3 is 14 residues. Germline V gene lookup returns CDR1 SGHAT and CDR2 FQNNGV. V trimming: 3 bases; J trimming: 4 bases; junction bases outside the gene matches: 3. As originally analysed: Estimation of nucleated cell counts was performed using reference gene primer amplification. The repertoire was sequenced with immunoSEQ multiplex PCR; TCRdb's copy has only in-frame clones and lacks some. The V and J calls and clone size come from that table; D and trimming were worked out from the DNA. The data show a few hundred thousand clones, about 80% seen once. The sequence was obtained from a woman older than 75 with acute or convalescent COVID-19. Specimen: peripheral blood. The genes are TRBV11-2 and TRBJ2-7; TRBD1 matches at 10 bases. CDR3 in DNA: TGTGCCAGCAGCTTGAGACAGGGGGCGTACGAGCAGTACTTC. Translated: CASSLRQGAYEQYF.